A single sample gave rise to the 29 T cell receptor beta chains below, sequenced in a study of Graves' ophthalmopathy and Graves' hyperthyroidism. The authors amplified TCR beta CDR3 regions, and they did so from RNA transcripts for repertoire sequencing. The workflow started with a first-round RT-PCR run with HTBI primers and then moved on to a second-round multiplex PCR. In TCRdb, the multiplex PCR reads were re-called with MiXCR into one record per CDR3 protein. The table includes over a million distinct CDR3 sequences, about two fifths detected once. The material sequenced was peripheral blood or thyroid tissue (not recorded which). Receptor source: an adult man with Graves' hyperthyroidism.

This clonotype came up many times. The chain has TRBV29-1 and TRBJ2-7, with a tentative D call TRBD1 (6 bases). With 5 bases removed from V and 2 bases from J, the gap between germline ends came to 7 bases. The CDR3 is made up of 11 amino acids. Germline CDR1 and CDR2: SQVTM and ANQGSEA. CDR3 nucleotide sequence: TGCAGCGTTCAGGGGACCTACGAGCAGTACTTC. Its translation is CSVQGTYEQYF.

The chain is built from TRBV20-1 and TRBJ1-2; D is unresolved. There are 13 residues in the CDR3. Germline values: CDR1 DFQATT, CDR2 SNEGSKA (reference sequence). The V gene lost 0 bases and the J gene lost 6 bases, with 11 bases spanning the gap. CDR3 bases: TGCAGTGCTAGAGATCCGGGAGAGGATGGCTACACCTTC. It is translated as CSARDPGEDGYTF.

Many counts were recorded for this clonotype. V and J are TRBV6-5 and TRBJ1-6; D unclear. V lost 7 bases to trimming and J lost 8 bases, with 12 bases between them. Germline V gives CDR1 MNHEY, CDR2 SVGAGI. The CDR3 consists of 13 residues. The CDR3 nucleotides read TGTGCCAGCACCCAGAAGGCTGATTCACCCCTCCACTTT. Amino acids: CASTQKADSPLHF.

The chain recombines TRBV4-1 with TRBJ1-3, with D perhaps matching TRBD1 (5 bases). The CDR3 consists of 15 residues. Germline V CDR1 and CDR2: MGHRA, YSYEKL. Trimming removed 4 bases from V and 3 bases from J, with 13 bases in between. Here the CDR3 reads CASSPGSTFGNTIYF. DNA for the CDR3: TGCGCCAGCAGCCCAGGGAGTACGTTTGGAAACACCATATATTTT.

The CDR3 protein is CASRPGTTQGMVFF. In nucleotides, the CDR3 is TGTGCCAGTCGACCCGGGACAACTCAGGGGATGGTGTTTTTT. The chain couples TRBV2 to TRBJ1-4; D may be TRBD1 (6 bases). V lost 9 bases and J lost 15, with 26 bases in between. CDR3 length: 14 residues. Per germline, CDR1 SNHLY and CDR2 FYNNEI.

J is TRBJ1-1 and V is TRBV11-2, with 7 bases aligning to TRBD1. CDR1 is SGHAT and CDR2 is FQNNGV in the germline V gene. With V trimmed by 5 bases and J by 4 bases, 4 bases remained unmatched. CDR3 length: 13 residues. CDR3: CASSQGVTTEAFF. Written as DNA, the CDR3 is TGTGCCAGCAGCCAGGGGGTGACCACTGAAGCTTTCTTT. Full variable domain (rest looked up from reference TRBV11-2 and TRBJ1-1): EAGVAQSPRYKIIEKRQSVAFWCNPISGHATLYWYQQILGQGPKLLIQFQNNGVVDDSQLPKDRFSAERLKGVDSTLKIQPAKLEDSAVYLCASSQGVTTEAFFGQGTRLTVV.

This chain connects TRBV9 to TRBJ1-2; unclear D gene. V lost 3 bases and J lost 8, with 8 bases in between. This CDR3 has 11 amino acids. Germline CDR1 and CDR2: SGDLS and YYNGEE. CDR3 region: CASSDLAGYTF. The CDR3, as DNA: TGTGCCAGCAGCGACCTAGCGGGCTACACCTTC. Full variable domain (outside the CDR3, taken from reference TRBV9 and TRBJ1-2): DSGVTQTPKHLITATGQRVTLRCSPRSGDLSVYWYQQSLDQGLQFLIQYYNGEERAKGNILERFSAQQFPDLHSELNLSSLELGDSALYFCASSDLAGYTFGSGTRLTVV.

This clonotype has a count of ten or more. This chain joins TRBV15 and TRBJ2-7; D uncertain. Trimming pared 2 bases from V and 1 base from J, leaving 9 bases between. Germline CDR1 is LNHNV and CDR2 is YYDKDF (reference sequence). The CDR3 extends over 14 amino acids. The CDR3 spells CATSRSFGSYEQYF. DNA of the CDR3: TGTGCCACCAGCAGATCGTTCGGGTCCTACGAGCAGTACTTC.

This clonotype showed up many times. This chain joins TRBV7-8 and TRBJ1-5; TRBD1 might be the D (6 bases). Trimming left V 5 bases short and J 4 bases short, with 12 bases between. The germline CDR1 and CDR2 sequences are SGHVS and FQNEAQ. This CDR3 has 14 residues. CDR3 amino acids: CASSQGQINQPQHF. Here the CDR3 DNA reads TGTGCCAGCAGCCAGGGGCAAATTAATCAGCCCCAGCATTTT.

With regard to this clonotype: Mismatch with germline at one junction end may stem from a read error. J is TRBJ1-5 and V is TRBV6-6; 9 bases align to TRBD1. The germline V gene has CDR1 MNHNY and CDR2 SVGAGI (reference sequence). This CDR3 is built from 17 residues. Here the CDR3 reads CASSYASVRTGEQPHHF. Written as DNA, the CDR3 is TGTGCCAGCAGTTACGCTTCTGTGAGGACAGGGGAACAGCCCCATCATTTT.

V and J are TRBV29-1 and TRBJ1-3, with D uncertain. The CDR3 has 16 amino acids. Deletions cut 0 bases from V and 8 bases from J, with 20 bases between. The V gene's germline CDR1 is SQVTM and CDR2 ANQGSEA. The CDR3 reads CSVEDRGTSLGDTIYF. In nucleotides, the CDR3 is TGCAGCGTTGAAGATCGGGGAACGAGCCTCGGGGACACCATATATTTT.

V is TRBV14 and J is TRBJ1-6; a weak D match, TRBD1 (5 bases). Trimming stripped 4 bases from V and 12 bases from J, with 13 bases between. CDR1 and CDR2 from the germline V gene are SGHDN and FVKESK. The CDR3 has 13 residues. In nucleotides, the CDR3 is TGTGCCAGCAGCCCAGGGACCGCCGAACCCCTCCACTTT. Translating gives CASSPGTAEPLHF.

This clonotype was recorded many times. The V and J genes are TRBV12-3 or TRBV12-4 and TRBJ1-2; 9 bases fit TRBD1. Trimming at V came to 6 bases and at J to 3 bases, leaving 8 bases not matched to a gene. The CDR3 contains 15 residues. This CDR3 reads CASRRTGDLHYGYTF. In nucleotides, the CDR3 is TGTGCCAGCAGGCGGACAGGGGACCTCCACTATGGCTACACCTTC.

The CDR3 reads CASSSGVGSQPQHF. For the CDR3, the DNA is TGTGCCAGCAGCTCCGGAGTGGGCTCTCAGCCCCAGCATTTT. The J gene is TRBJ1-5, the V gene TRBV19; no firm D call. Trimming shortened V by 9 bases and J by 6 bases, and 18 bases separated the two germline ends. CDR3 length equals 14 residues. Germline-derived CDR1 and CDR2 are LNHDA and SQIVND (reference sequence).

The V gene is TRBV29-1, the J gene TRBJ2-7, with D uncertain. Trimming stripped 0 bases from V and 6 bases from J, with 9 bases between. This CDR3 contains 12 residues. Germline assignment: CDR1 SQVTM and CDR2 ANQGSEA. CDR3 in amino acids: CSVEDNEAEQYF. CDR3 sequence (DNA): TGCAGCGTTGAAGATAACGAGGCCGAGCAGTACTTC.

The CDR3 spells CASSFRTEKETQYF. Written as DNA, the CDR3 is TGTGCCAGCAGCTTTCGGACAGAAAAAGAGACCCAGTACTTC. The chain combines TRBV13 with TRBJ2-5, with D possibly TRBD1 on 6 matching bases. The germline V gene has CDR1 PRHDT and CDR2 FYEKMQ (reference sequence). V was shortened by 3 bases and J by 3 bases, with 11 bases between the two germline ends. The CDR3 sequence is 14 residues long.

This clonotype was recorded a few times. A read error may be the cause here, since a much bigger clone is one base away. The chain uses TRBV2 and TRBJ1-5; possibly TRBD1 for D (6 bases). Germline lookup yields CDR1 SNHLY and CDR2 FYNNEI. CDR3 length: 14 amino acids. Here the CDR3 DNA reads TGTGTCAGCAGTCAACAGGGTAGCAATCAGCCCCAGCATTTT. Translating gives CVSSQQGSNQPQHF.

This clonotype was seen only a few times. V is TRBV12-3 or TRBV12-4 and J is TRBJ1-2; D not certain. The CDR3 runs to 14 residues. With 2 bases removed from V and 2 bases from J, the gap between germline ends came to 9 bases. CDR3 amino acids: CASSLFTANYGYTF. The DNA for the CDR3 is TGTGCCAGCAGTTTATTTACAGCGAACTATGGCTACACCTTC.

The gene calls are TRBV11-2 and TRBJ2-5; the match to TRBD2 covers 8 bases. V was clipped by 3 bases and J by 7 bases; unmatched bases: 16. This CDR3 region has 17 residues. The germline V gene has CDR1 SGHAT and CDR2 FQNNGV. CDR3 protein: CASSFRASGWTGGTQYF. The CDR3, as DNA: TGTGCCAGCAGCTTTCGGGCTAGCGGGTGGACCGGGGGGACCCAGTACTTC.

This chain connects TRBV2 to TRBJ1-2, with D hard to call. The germline V and J ends were trimmed by 7 bases and 12 bases, with 15 bases remaining between them. Germline V gene sequence: CDR1 SNHLY, CDR2 FYNNEI. The CDR3 totals 11 residues. The CDR3 spells CASIPSSGNTF. The CDR3 nucleotides are TGTGCCAGCATCCCGAGCTCTGGAAACACCTTC.

V and J are TRBV7-6 and TRBJ1-2; D is ambiguous. This CDR3 has 14 amino acids. Trimming removed 4 bases from V and 4 bases from J, with 13 bases in between. Germline lookup yields CDR1 SGHVS and CDR2 FNYEAQ. The CDR3 coding sequence is TGTGCCAGCAGCTCCGTTGGGGTCAGCTATGGCTACACCTTC. It encodes CASSSVGVSYGYTF.

V gene TRBV7-2 combines with J gene TRBJ1-2, with D tentatively TRBD1 (5 bases). V was shortened by 8 bases and J by 6 bases, with 10 bases between the two germline ends. The CDR3 consists of 11 residues. The germline gives CDR1 SGHTA, CDR2 FQGNSA. The CDR3 reads CASLGGDGYTF. As DNA, the CDR3 is TGTGCCAGCTTAGGAGGGGATGGCTACACCTTC.

The J gene is TRBJ1-5, the V gene TRBV7-2, with TRBD1 identical over 11 bases. Unmatched junction bases numbered 8, after V lost 7 bases and J lost 6 bases. The germline CDR1 and CDR2 sequences are SGHTA and FQGNSA. The CDR3 spans 15 residues. The CDR3 nucleotides read TGTGCCAGCACCCCAGGACAGGGGGCAAGTCAGCCCCAGCATTTT. As protein: CASTPGQGASQPQHF.

Ten or more counts support this clonotype. The genes are TRBV24-1 and TRBJ1-1; 7 bases are a match to TRBD1. After removal of 4 bases from V and 0 bases from J, the junction contained 4 bases not matched to a gene. CDR1 is KGHDR and CDR2 is SFDVKD in the germline V gene. The CDR3 totals 15 residues. CDR3 region: CATSDATGMNTEAFF. The CDR3 DNA is TGTGCCACCAGTGACGCGACAGGGATGAACACTGAAGCTTTCTTT.

The sample holds many counts of this clonotype. The chain is built from TRBV7-9 and TRBJ1-5; no clear D. In germline, CDR1 is SEHNR, CDR2 FQNEAQ (reference sequence). The ends were cut back, 5 bases at V and 2 bases at J, with 10 bases in the middle. This CDR3 has 14 residues. The CDR3 DNA follows: TGTGCCAGCAGCGGCAGCCTGGGCAATCAGCCCCAGCATTTT. Residues: CASSGSLGNQPQHF. Variable domain in full (rest from reference TRBV7-9 and TRBJ1-5): DTGVSQNPRHKITKRGQNVTFRCDPISEHNRLYWYRQTLGQGPEFLTYFQNEAQLEKSRLLSDRFSAERPKGSFSTLEIQRTEQGDSAMYLCASSGSLGNQPQHFGDGTRLSIL.

The J gene is TRBJ2-5, the V gene TRBV7-8, with 9 bases identical to TRBD1. Germline values: CDR1 SGHVS, CDR2 FQNEAQ. J gave up 7 bases and V 6 bases, and 9 bases lay outside the gene matches. The CDR3 is 14 amino acids. CDR3 in DNA: TGTGCCAGCAGGTCTGGGACAGGGATGGCGACCCAGTACTTC. Its translation: CASRSGTGMATQYF.

The V gene is TRBV20-1, the J gene TRBJ1-2; no definite D call. Trimming pared 2 bases from V and 4 bases from J, leaving 11 bases between. The germline V gene has CDR1 DFQATT and CDR2 SNEGSKA (reference sequence). The CDR3 runs to 13 residues. The CDR3 here is CSARQDMRYGYTF. CDR3 bases: TGCAGTGCTAGACAAGACATGCGCTATGGCTACACCTTC.

The chain uses TRBV30 and TRBJ1-2, with D hard to call. Between the trimmed V and J ends, which lost 0 bases and 8 bases, there was a span of 13 bases. From germline, CDR1 is GTSNPN and CDR2 SVGIG (reference sequence). This CDR3 contains 13 residues. The CDR3 reads CAWSVLRSSGYTF. Here the CDR3 DNA reads TGTGCCTGGAGTGTACTAAGGTCGTCGGGCTACACCTTC. Filled out from reference TRBV30 and TRBJ1-2, the complete variable domain reads SQTIHQWPATLVQPVGSPLSLECTVEGTSNPNLYWYRQAAGRGLQLLFYSVGIGQISSEVPQNLSASRPQDRQFILSSKKLLLSDSGFYLCAWSVLRSSGYTFGSGTRLTVV.

The CDR3 sequence is CASSSPDRGQGDYEQYF. The CDR3 DNA follows: TGTGCCAGCAGCAGCCCGGACCGGGGGCAGGGGGATTACGAGCAGTACTTC. The chain is built from TRBV5-6 and TRBJ2-7; possibly TRBD1 for D (7 bases). The V gene lost 4 bases and the J gene lost 4 bases, with 24 bases spanning the gap. The CDR3 is 17 amino acids. Per the germline V gene, CDR1 is SGHDT and CDR2 is YYEEEE.